This T cell receptor beta chain was obtained from a study of T cells after yellow fever vaccination (dated by TCRdb to about 2019). About the full investigation: Libraries from fractions with low cell numbers were prepared with the SMART-Seq v4 Ultra Low Input RNA kit. The cohort comprised two healthy male donors, one aged 18 to 30 and one aged 30 to 40 years. Blood was drawn at multiple timepoints before and after primary and secondary immunization, with bulk PBMC replicates and cell subsets isolated. To follow T-cell clones before and after primary and booster YFV17D yellow fever vaccination, bulk TCR alpha and beta repertoires were sequenced over time. The paper's findings and limits, for the study overall: The secondary T-cell response was weaker than the primary response but faster, peaking on day 5 instead of day 15. A small share of clonotypes was detected in both CD4 and CD8 compartments, with the overlap likely arising from convergent recombination. Most clones expanded after primary vaccination (almost 97% of CD4 and 80% to 90% of CD8) were re-detected after the booster, suggesting that broad memory maintenance occurred. The study included only two donors, which limits how far the findings can be generalized. Computational filtering was needed because FACS-sorted repertoires could contain abundant contaminating clonotypes from the bulk population.

The meaning of the sample's treatment or condition label: live attenuated yellow fever vaccine strain. A standard Ficoll-Paque protocol was used to isolate PBMCs from peripheral blood. Dynabeads CD4 and CD8 positive selection kits were used to isolate CD4 and CD8 T-cell fractions. TriZol was used to extract RNA from bulk PBMCs, from CD4 and CD8 fractions, and from dextramer-positive and dextramer-negative fractions. V is trimmed back by 5 bases and J by 1 base, and the junction contains 7 bases that no gene match accounts for. Its CDR3 holds 16 amino acids, cysteine through phenylalanine. Kept here is only the CDR3 DNA, which spans 48 bases and is read in frame from base 1. TCR cDNA was synthesized by 5'RACE template switching, through which a universal primer site and unique molecular identifiers were introduced. Priming of cDNA synthesis was performed from both the TCR alpha and TCR beta constant segments. Libraries were amplified in two PCR steps, with sample barcodes and sequencing adapters added in the second step. Sequencing of libraries was done on Illumina HiSeq 2500 (2x100 bp) or NovaSeq (2x150 bp). The source study handled its data this way. Demultiplexing of reads and collapsing into UMI consensus sequences were performed with MIGEC, and V(D)J alignment was carried out with MiXCR. Clonotypes responding to the vaccine were identified with edgeR on replicate PBMC samples, with the criteria of FDR below 0.01 and a log2 fold change above 5 up to day 15. CD4 or CD8 identity was assigned to each bulk clonotype according to whether the clonotype was present at higher abundance in the sequenced CD4 repertoire or the sequenced CD8 repertoire. Starting from the raw public reads, TCRdb applied fastp trimming at Q25, assembled clones with MiXCR and retained in-frame beta chains. Each record represents a unique CDR3 protein, reported with the most common genes and DNA among its rows. TCRdb assigned the V and J calls; the authors' analysis was not used. Within this sample are roughly 180,000 distinct CDR3 sequences, with about 6.2% of them counted one time only. The ten biggest clones cover roughly 3% of the sample.

The sample holds many counts of this clonotype. Its binding antigen is unknown. No much larger clone exists at a distance of one base, and base qualities are not known. The chain is encoded by TRBV12-3 or TRBV12-4 joined to TRBJ1-4, and 7 bases in between align with TRBD1. This clonotype was obtained from a man younger than 35 who received the YFV17D yellow fever vaccine. The material was CD4+ T cells sorted from PBMCs, obtained on the day of the first yellow fever vaccination. The CDR3 protein sequence reads: CASSVGQLVTNEKLFF. The base sequence is TGTGCCAGCAGTGTGGGACAGCTCGTAACTAATGAAAAACTGTTTTTT.